What follows is one T cell receptor (beta chain) and its context. The sample is drawn from a study of ipilimumab plus nivolumab after autologous stem cell transplantation. Study-wide context: Both relapsed and primary refractory DLBCL were included.

Trimming left V 3 bases short and J 6 bases short, with 14 bases between. The CDR3 loop spans 15 amino acids. Germline V CDR1 and CDR2: MNHEY, SMNVEV (reference sequence). Profiling relied on immunoSEQ multiplex PCR, and the TCRdb table lists in-frame clones only, not all of them. The table has tens of thousands of clones, approximately 86% seen once. This rearrangement joins TRBV27 to TRBJ2-2; no firm D call. The material was PBMCs, obtained in a trial of ipilimumab plus nivolumab as post-transplant consolidation. The source of this sequence is a male donor with diffuse large B-cell lymphoma. In DNA, the CDR3 is TGTGCCAGCAGTTTGGACGGTCCTGGGGCCGGGGAGCTGTTTTTT. Its protein is CASSLDGPGAGELFF.